This TCR beta chain was identified in a study of blood T cell dynamics during melanoma immunotherapy. The CDR3 is made up of 14 amino acids. Germline CDR1 SEHNR, CDR2 FQNEAQ (reference sequence). V was pared by 5 bases and J by 7 bases, with 15 bases between. Documented time point: week 3, after first cycle of checkpoint inhibitor. Sampling occurred pretreatment (T0) and at week 3 (W3), after cycle one of checkpoint blockade. Generated by immunoSEQ multiplex PCR, the TCRdb table keeps only in-frame clones and is missing some. The table lists 10,000 to 13,000 clones, about 88% of them singletons. This sample comprised blood, obtained from a patient treated with checkpoint blockade. This rearrangement joins TRBV7-9 to TRBJ2-1; D is possibly TRBD1 (5 bases). The receptor's source is a human donor with melanoma. The CDR3 DNA is TGTGCCAGCAGCCCAAGGGGCGTAGAGAATGAGCAGTTCTTC. Translating gives CASSPRGVENEQFF.